This T cell receptor beta chain was profiled in a study of cytomegalovirus exposure and HLA in healthy donors. Study at large: Some 85 million unique TCRs from HLA-typed donors were held in an early data release. Overall study results and limits: Three CMV-associated chains proved CMV antigen-specific in vitro. TCR beta chains associated with HLA were, in a later analysis, more clonally expanded than equally common others.

Concerning this clone: Its antigen is not known. The DNA is omitted, as the CDR3 cannot be located on it reliably, and the CDR3 follows TCRdb's listing.

The PCR used 60 Vbeta and 13 Jbeta primers. Profiling relied on immunoSEQ multiplex PCR, and the TCRdb table lists in-frame clones only, not all of them. The sample has around 150,000 clones, 75% to 90% seen once. This TCR derives from a human donor in good health. The sample comprised PBMCs.

CDR3 loop: CASSKVWGQGANYEQYF. J is TRBJ2-7 and V is TRBV21-1; no DNA check was done on the table's D call, TRBD1. TRBV21-1 is an annotated pseudogene. The CDR3 adds up to 17 amino acids, both ends counted.